This T cell receptor beta chain is drawn from a study of monozygotic twins with inflammatory bowel disease (dated by TCRdb to between 2018 and 2020). Some background on the complete study: The complete study included roughly 30 monozygotic twin pairs: 19 IBD-discordant Danish pairs and nine German pairs, of which four were IBD-concordant and five were IBD-discordant. The search for disease-associated traits relied mainly on comparing, within discordant pairs, IBD patients with their genetically identical healthy co-twins. Each individual had, on average, about 151 000 unique TCRalpha sequences and 181 000 unique TCRbeta sequences available for analysis. What the authors observed across the whole study: Compared with healthy twins, IBD patients had fewer clonotypes in common with other individuals, a difference most pronounced in patients showing signs of disease activity. The analysis was unable to tell apart different T cell subtypes. Concordant and discordant twins showed no difference in repertoire similarity, possibly because of limited statistical power. IBD patients had lower TCRbeta repertoire diversity, measured by the inverse Simpson index, than their healthy co-twins. No single strong signal or clonotype linked to IBD turned up in the results, so the idea that one exists was not supported. Because patients received different immunosuppressive treatments, the repertoires may have picked up extra background noise and variability between individuals.

In the case of this clonotype: Its cognate antigen has yet to be identified.

Receptor amplification or capture employed 5' RACE. Preparation of each TCR library used around 3.5 ug of total RNA. For each sample, cDNA synthesis with SMARTScribe reverse transcriptase was split into eight separate reactions. During cDNA synthesis, unique molecular identifiers containing a 6-nucleotide sample barcode were introduced by template switching. TCRalpha and TCRbeta cDNA was amplified by two nested PCRs of around 15 and 9 cycles, with bead purification after each PCR. Before amplification, the cDNA was both treated with uracil DNA-glycosylase and purified with the QIAquick PCR purification kit. In the second PCR, Illumina TruSeq-compatible adapters and sample-specific barcodes were added. Library quality and concentration were assessed using TapeStation and Qubit, and 5 ng of each library was pooled. Pooled libraries were sequenced on an Illumina HiSeq2500 single-index Rapid Run with 2 x 100 bp reads and custom sequencing primers. In the paper's pipeline: PCR and sequencing errors were corrected by UMI-based consensus assembly using MiGEC version 1.2.6. MiXCR version 2.1.1 handled V(D)J alignment, clonotype assembly and CDR3 extraction. To normalise gene usage, clonotype sharing and MAIT/NKT TCR abundance, the analysis used the top 1000, 10 000 and 20 000 clonotypes per sample. Diversity was computed as the inverse Simpson index with the vegan R package after downsampling to 27 000 UMIs. Paired Mann-Whitney U tests were applied to discordant twin pairs, with Benjamini-Hochberg correction for multiple testing. The reads went through TCRdb reprocessing, and each CDR3 protein sequence gets one entry with no DNA. TCRdb assigned the V and J calls; the authors' analysis was not used. The table held for this sample gives some 170,000 distinct CDR3 sequences. The ten largest make up 2.8% of the sample.

From each donor, a 2.5 ml peripheral blood sample was collected into PAXgene tubes and kept at -80 degrees C. Without any T cell sorting, total RNA was extracted from whole blood using the PAXgene blood miRNA kit on an automated QIAcube. Peripheral blood from monozygotic twin pairs concordant or discordant for inflammatory bowel disease was subjected to deep TCRalpha and TCRbeta repertoire profiling with unique molecular barcoding. Smoking habits were recorded for all twin pairs, with individuals classified as current, former or never smokers. The sequence derives from a human donor with ulcerative colitis or Crohn's disease, or a healthy co-twin of an affected twin (not recorded which). The material sequenced was blood.

The CDR3 is CASSLGQGFAEAFF. In this chain, TRBV5-1 is recombined with TRBJ1-1; TCRdb proposes TRBD1, but this gene call is untestable without DNA. The CDR3 spans 14 residues, from the cysteine through the phenylalanine. No DNA is given. The germline V gene gives CDR1 as SGHRS and CDR2 as YFSETQ. Where the CDR3 stops, the reference TRBV5-1 and TRBJ1-1 genes take over; the full variable domain is KAGVTQTPRYLIKTRGQQVTLSCSPISGHRSVSWYQQTPGQGLQFLFEYFSETQRNKGNFPGRFSGRQFSNSRSEMNVSTLELGDSALYLCASSLGQGFAEAFFGQGTRLTVV.